The source of this T cell receptor (beta chain) is a study of blood T cell repertoires in COVID-19. Study-level information: Acute and convalescent COVID-19 samples came from the United States, Italy and Spain.

The CDR3 spans 17 residues. The trim removed 0 bases at V and 4 bases at J, leaving 9 bases unmatched. In germline, CDR1 is MGHRA, CDR2 YSYEKL. Generated by immunoSEQ multiplex PCR, the TCRdb table keeps only in-frame clones and is missing some. The sample holds around 250,000 clones, over 80% seen once. The chain employs TRBV4-1 and TRBJ1-2; 9 bases map to TRBD1. This receptor was identified in a human donor in a cohort exposed to, infected with or recovered from COVID-19 (not recorded which). The donor label of this sample is uncertain. The source material was PBMCs or T cells enriched from blood (not recorded which). CDR3 nucleotide sequence: TGCGCCAGCAGCCAAGATCCACAGGGGGCGAACAGCTATGGCTACACCTTC. Residues: CASSQDPQGANSYGYTF.